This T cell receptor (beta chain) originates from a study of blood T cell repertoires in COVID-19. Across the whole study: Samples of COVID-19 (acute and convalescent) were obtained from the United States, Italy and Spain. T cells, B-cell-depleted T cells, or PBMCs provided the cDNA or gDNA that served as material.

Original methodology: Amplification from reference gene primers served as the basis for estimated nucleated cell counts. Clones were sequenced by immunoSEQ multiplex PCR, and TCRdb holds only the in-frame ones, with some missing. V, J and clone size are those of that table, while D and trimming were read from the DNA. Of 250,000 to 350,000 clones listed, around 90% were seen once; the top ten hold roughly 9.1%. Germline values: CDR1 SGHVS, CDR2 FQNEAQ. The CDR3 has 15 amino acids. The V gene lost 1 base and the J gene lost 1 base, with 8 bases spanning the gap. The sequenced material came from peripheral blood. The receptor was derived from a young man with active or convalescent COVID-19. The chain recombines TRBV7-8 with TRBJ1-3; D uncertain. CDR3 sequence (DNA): TGTGCCAGCAGCTTAGTAGGAGAGTCTGGAAACACCATATATTTT. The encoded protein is CASSLVGESGNTIYF.